This T cell receptor (beta chain) derives from a study of technical replicates of blood from a handful of donors. V was trimmed by 1 base and J by 4 bases, leaving 11 bases between them. Germline CDR1 is MNHNS and CDR2 is SASEGT. The CDR3 runs to 15 residues. TCRdb's copy holds only in-frame clones and misses some; the assay was immunoSEQ multiplex PCR. In the table there are roughly 64,000 clones, about 86% of which are singletons. The gene calls are TRBV6-1 and TRBJ2-1; D is unresolved. This receptor was identified in a human donor in good health. Some clones in this sample may be carry-over from other donors' samples. Sequencing was performed on PBMCs. CDR3 nucleotides: TGTGCCAGCAGTGAAGGACTCCCCCGGTACAATGAGCAGTTCTTC. Its translation is CASSEGLPRYNEQFF.